This T cell receptor (beta chain) was captured in a study of regulatory T cells in long-lasting Graves disease. Findings and caveats of the study: Possibly, too few samples lowered accuracy.

Combining iRepertoire HTBI primers with Arm-PCR of CDR3 regions, the authors built TCR beta libraries. TCRdb ran MiXCR on the multiplex PCR reads and lists one entry per CDR3 protein. The table includes about 530,000 distinct CDR3 sequences, around 16% detected once. The CDR3 runs to 14 residues. Germline CDR1 MNHEY, CDR2 SVGAGI. V was clipped by 2 bases and J by 1 base, with 9 bases between them. Time point noted: newly diagnosed GD, antithyroid drugs for less than 3 months. The TCR library was made from RNA extracted from PBMCs. Patients were from an endocrinology department in Xi'an, China. This clonotype was detected ten times or more. Its matching antigen is unknown. This sample was also put to use in a study of T cells in Graves' hyperthyroidism and ophthalmopathy.

This TCR came from a middle-aged woman with Graves disease. The source was peripheral blood mononuclear cells (PBMCs), collected at new diagnosis, from a patient treated with antithyroid drugs. The chain recombines TRBV6-5 with TRBJ2-7; TRBD1 is a possible D gene (5 bases). The CDR3 bases are TGTGCCAGCAGTTACACGACAGCTTCCTACGAGCAGTACTTC. Translating gives CASSYTTASYEQYF.